The clone carrying this T cell receptor beta chain occurred a few times. TCRdb itself ran the RT-PCR reads through MiXCR, one entry per CDR3 protein. The table has 920,000 or so distinct CDR3 sequences, around 17% seen once. The sample belongs to a study of patients and donors after allogeneic stem cell transplantation. The CDR3 runs to 17 residues. The V gene's germline CDR1 is SGHRS and CDR2 YFSETQ. V lost 4 bases to trimming and J lost 6 bases; unmatched junction nucleotides: 14. The receptor was isolated from a human donor who was either an allogeneic HSCT recipient or a stem cell or donor lymphocyte infusion donor (not recorded which). It is not recorded whose cells these are; they may come from a transplant donor. The V gene is TRBV5-1, the J gene TRBJ2-3; 10 nucleotides match TRBD2. Input material: blood, either unsorted or a sorted T cell fraction (not recorded which). The CDR3, as DNA: TGCGCCAGCAGCCCCGGGTCCAGCGGGGGGGCGGTGGATACGCAGTATTTT. It is translated as CASSPGSSGGAVDTQYF.